This T cell receptor beta chain is from a study of Graves' ophthalmopathy and Graves' hyperthyroidism. V lost 5 bases to trimming and J lost 1 base, with 15 bases between them. The CDR3 sequence is 14 residues long. Germline V gene sequence: CDR1 DFQATT, CDR2 SNEGSKA (reference sequence). CDR3 regions of TCR beta were amplified from RNA transcripts. The first-round RT-PCR employed HTBI primers together with the Qiagen OneStep RT-PCR kit. A multiplex PCR was then performed as the second round. Via MiXCR, TCRdb re-called the multiplex PCR reads, giving one row per CDR3 protein. The sample lists fewer than 650,000 distinct CDR3 sequences, 22% occurring once.

The chain employs TRBV20-1 and TRBJ2-7, with D maybe TRBD2 (6 bases). This receptor was obtained from a young woman with stable Graves' hyperthyroidism. Some clones in this sample may be carry-over from other donors' samples. Sequenced: peripheral blood. CDR3 DNA: TGCAGTGCTCAGAGGGGAGGAAGATCCTACGAGCAGTACTTC. This gives the protein CSAQRGGRSYEQYF.